A selection of T cell receptor beta chains follows, all from one sample in a study of blood T cell repertoires in COVID-19. TCRdb's copy holds only in-frame clones and misses some; the assay was immunoSEQ multiplex PCR. The table records about 300,000 clones, about 81% of them present only once. Source material: peripheral blood. The receptors originated from a human donor with COVID-19, enrolled during active disease. The donor label of this sample is uncertain. Each CDR3 is given without its conserved first and last residue. Size is omitted from some rows. Given values are once, few, many or a class for expanded clones.

-	TRBJ2-3	TRBV28	ASSLGGRAPDTQY
-	TRBJ1-4	TRBV30	AWTSGTAGEKLF
-	TRBJ1-1	TRBV2	ASSLGTAGEAF
-	TRBJ2-7	TRBV11-2	ASSLLGLAGVEEQY
-	TRBJ1-5	TRBV6-2/TRBV6-3	ASSYARGSQPQH
-	TRBJ2-7	TRBV19	ASSPQGQLGQY
-	TRBJ2-7	TRBV28	ASSLSGGPTYEQY
-	TRBJ1-1	TRBV7-9	ASSLHPGRVMNTEAF
-	TRBJ2-6	TRBV27	ASSLGGTGANVLT
-	TRBJ1-4	TRBV7-8	ASSRLRRSEKLF
-	TRBJ2-3	TRBV9	ASSVGIAGGTIPSTDTQY
once	TRBJ1-2	TRBV27	ASSSPSGSYGYT
-	TRBJ1-3	TRBV15	ATSRVQGRGNTIY
-	TRBJ1-4	TRBV28	ASRIALGTNEKLF
-	TRBJ1-3	TRBV5-8	ASSPIRGSGNTIY
-	TRBJ2-5	TRBV5-1	ASSFQEGETQY
-	TRBJ2-1	TRBV27	ASSAGTSGRNEQF
-	TRBJ1-1	TRBV7-2	ASSLASVGQNTEAF
-	TRBJ1-5	TRBV10-2	ASSGGTASNQPQH
-	TRBJ1-2	TRBV6-5	ASSRGTADGYT
-	TRBJ1-6	TRBV19	ASSDRMSNSPLH
-	TRBJ1-5	TRBV4-2	ASSQLQASNQPQH
-	TRBJ1-2	TRBV7-8	ASSLDRANYGYT
-	TRBJ2-3	TRBV7-7	ASSLGGGGTDTQY
once	TRBJ2-1	TRBV4-1	ASSQALHEQF
-	TRBJ2-7	TRBV7-2	ASSGTGSYEQY
-	TRBJ2-7	TRBV10-3	AITSGRVAEQY
-	TRBJ1-3	TRBV4-3	ASSQDTSRNTIY
-	TRBJ1-2	TRBV28	ASSAPRRGRDGYT
once	TRBJ1-2	TRBV5-6	ASSLEDRVYT
few	TRBJ1-2	TRBV7-2	ASGPTGDGANYGYT
-	TRBJ2-1	TRBV2	ASSKNGRRSYNEQF
-	TRBJ2-3	TRBV7-3	ASSSPTSAPNTQY
-	TRBJ2-5	TRBV7-6	ASSSDRGVKETQY
few	TRBJ2-5	TRBV7-9	ASSLVGGDQETQY
-	TRBJ2-2	TRBV5-1	ASSLGDRDTGELF
-	TRBJ1-6	TRBV19	ASSGQGNSPLH
-	TRBJ2-3	TRBV2	ASRVVTDTQY
-	TRBJ2-6	TRBV9	AGPGGQGVLGANVLT
-	TRBJ2-3	TRBV28	ASSLGGQGATDTQY
-	TRBJ2-1	TRBV19	ASSPRGGLVGSEQF
-	TRBJ2-1	TRBV5-1	ASSLEGAGVDEQF
-	TRBJ1-4	TRBV6-5	ASSLEGGRGVEKLF
few	TRBJ2-5	TRBV29-1	SVFRQVGETQY
-	TRBJ1-6	TRBV4-3	ASSQDSGASNSPLH
-	TRBJ2-3	TRBV5-6	ASSLSGTETDTQY